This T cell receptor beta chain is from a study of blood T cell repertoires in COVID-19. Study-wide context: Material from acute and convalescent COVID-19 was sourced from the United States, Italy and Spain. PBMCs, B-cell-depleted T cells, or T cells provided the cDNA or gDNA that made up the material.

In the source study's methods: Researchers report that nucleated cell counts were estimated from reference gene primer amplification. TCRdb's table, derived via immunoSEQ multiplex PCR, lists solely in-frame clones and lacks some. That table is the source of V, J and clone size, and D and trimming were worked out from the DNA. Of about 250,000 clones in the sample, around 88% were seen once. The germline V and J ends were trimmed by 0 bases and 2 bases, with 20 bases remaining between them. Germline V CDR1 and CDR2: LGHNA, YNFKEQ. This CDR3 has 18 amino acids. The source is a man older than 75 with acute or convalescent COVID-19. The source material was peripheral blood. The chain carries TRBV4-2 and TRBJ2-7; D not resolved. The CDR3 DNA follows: TGTGCCAGCAGCCAAGAGTTACCCGAGCGTCTCCGAGCCTACGAGCAGTACTTC. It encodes CASSQELPERLRAYEQYF.